The text below deals with one T cell receptor beta chain. The source of the sample is a study of blood T cell repertoires in COVID-19. Study-wide background: There were acute and convalescent COVID-19 samples, and they came from the United States, Italy and Spain. PBMCs, B-cell-depleted T cells, or T cells provided the cDNA or gDNA that made up the material.

Authors' methods: Estimation of nucleated cell counts was performed using reference gene primer amplification. Method: immunoSEQ multiplex PCR; TCRdb's copy keeps in-frame clones and lacks some. Clone size and V and J calls were adopted from that table, with D and trimming inferred from the DNA. The sample yields about 380,000 clones, roughly 80% seen once. Per the germline V gene, CDR1 is SQVTM and CDR2 is ANQGSEA. V gave up 7 bases and J gave up 4 bases; unmatched junction bases: 4. The CDR3 sequence is 12 residues long. This TCR was sampled from a human donor with acute or convalescent COVID-19. The donor label of this sample is uncertain. The chain carries TRBV29-1 and TRBJ2-7, with TRBD1 matching over 10 bases. Input material: peripheral blood. CDR3 region: CSARQGAYEQYF. The CDR3 region has the DNA TGCAGCGCACGACAGGGGGCGTACGAGCAGTACTTC.